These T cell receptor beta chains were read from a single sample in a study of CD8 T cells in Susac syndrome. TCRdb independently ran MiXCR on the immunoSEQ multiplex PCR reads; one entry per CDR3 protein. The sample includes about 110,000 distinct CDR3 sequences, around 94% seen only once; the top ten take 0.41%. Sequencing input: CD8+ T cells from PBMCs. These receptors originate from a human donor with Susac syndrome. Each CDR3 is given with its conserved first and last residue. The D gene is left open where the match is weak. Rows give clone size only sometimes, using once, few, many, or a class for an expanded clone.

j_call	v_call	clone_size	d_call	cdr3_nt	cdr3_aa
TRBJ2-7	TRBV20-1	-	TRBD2	TGCAGTGCTAGAGTTGCGGGGGGAGGGGAGCAGTACTTC	CSARVAGGGEQYF
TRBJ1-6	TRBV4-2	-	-	TGTGCCAGCAGCCAAGATCGCAGTTCTAACTCACCCCTCCACTTT	CASSQDRSSNSPLHF
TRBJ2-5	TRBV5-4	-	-	TGTGCCAGCAGCCCTCCGGACAGAACCGGAGAGACCCAGTACTTC	CASSPPDRTGETQYF
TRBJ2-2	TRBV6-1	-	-	TGTGCCAGCAGTCGGTCTGCGCCGGGGGCGCACACCGGGGAGCTGTTTTTT	CASSRSAPGAHTGELFF
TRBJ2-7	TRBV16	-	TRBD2	TGTGCCAGCACTGCGGGGGGAGCTAGCGAGCAGTACTTC	CASTAGGASEQYF
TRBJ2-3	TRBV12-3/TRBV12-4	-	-	TGTGCCAGCGCGGGGTCTAGTACAGATACGCAGTATTTT	CASAGSSTDTQYF
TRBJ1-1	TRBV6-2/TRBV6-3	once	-	TGTGCCAGCAGTGGAATGGATTACATGAACACTGAAGCTTTCTTT	CASSGMDYMNTEAFF
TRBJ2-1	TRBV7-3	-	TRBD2	TGTGCCAGCAGCTCCAACGGGGGGAGCTCCTACAATGAGCAGTTCTTC	CASSSNGGSSYNEQFF
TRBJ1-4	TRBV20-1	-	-	TGCAGTGTCCCGAGGGGGGCAACTAATGAAAAACTGTTTTTT	CSVPRGATNEKLFF
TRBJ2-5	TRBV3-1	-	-	TGTGCCAGCAGCCAAGATCGAGCCCAAGAGACCCAGTACTTC	CASSQDRAQETQYF
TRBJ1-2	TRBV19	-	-	TGTGCCAGTAGTATGGCTGGGGGAATTTTTGGCTACACCTTC	CASSMAGGIFGYTF
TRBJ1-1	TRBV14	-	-	TGTGCCAGCACCCAAAGGCGCGGGAGAGACACTGAAGCTTTCTTT	CASTQRRGRDTEAFF
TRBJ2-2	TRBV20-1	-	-	TGCAGTGCTAGAGGACCGGACCTTATGACCGGGGAGCTGTTTTTT	CSARGPDLMTGELFF
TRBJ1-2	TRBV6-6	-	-	TGTGCCAGCAGTTACGTGATTGAGTTAAACTATGGCTACACCTTC	CASSYVIELNYGYTF
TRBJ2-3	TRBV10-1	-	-	TGCGCCAGCAGTGAAAGGACGGAATTTACGCAGTATTTT	CASSERTEFTQYF
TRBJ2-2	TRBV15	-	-	TGTGCCACCAGCAGAGATCGCCAGTCGAACACCGGGGAGCTGTTTTTT	CATSRDRQSNTGELFF
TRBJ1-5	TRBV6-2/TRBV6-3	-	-	TGTGCCAGCAGCCTGTGGGGCTCGACCAATCAGCCCCAGCATTTT	CASSLWGSTNQPQHF
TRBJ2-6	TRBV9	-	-	TGTGCCAGCAGCGTAGCGGGGATTGGGGCCAACGTCCTGACTTTC	CASSVAGIGANVLTF
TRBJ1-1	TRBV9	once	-	TGTGCCAGCAGCATGGGGAATCGGAACACTGAAGCTTTCTTT	CASSMGNRNTEAFF
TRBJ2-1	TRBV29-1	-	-	TGCAGCGTTGTGGGGGCGAGCAATGAGCAGTTCTTC	CSVVGASNEQFF
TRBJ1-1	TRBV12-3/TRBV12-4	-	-	TGTGCCAGCAGTTTGGGCTCACCAGTGGCTTTCTTT	CASSLGSPVAFF
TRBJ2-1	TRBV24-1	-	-	TGTGCCACCAGTTCGGCCAGGGGCAGCGATGAGCAGTTCTTC	CATSSARGSDEQFF
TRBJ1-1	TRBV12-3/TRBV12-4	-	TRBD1	TGTGCCAGCAGATACAGGGGCACTGAAGCTTTCTTT	CASRYRGTEAFF
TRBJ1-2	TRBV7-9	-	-	TGTGCCAGCAGTCCGGAGACTACGTATGGCTACACCTTC	CASSPETTYGYTF
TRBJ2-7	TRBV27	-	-	TGTGCCAGCAGTCCCGCCGAGGGATATCACTCCTACGAGCAGTACTTC	CASSPAEGYHSYEQYF
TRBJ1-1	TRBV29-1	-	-	TGCAGCGTTCAGATTTCTGAAGCTTTCTTT	CSVQISEAFF
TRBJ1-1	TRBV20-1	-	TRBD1	TGCAGTGCTAGGGCCACGACAGGGCCGAACACTGAAGCTTTCTTT	CSARATTGPNTEAFF
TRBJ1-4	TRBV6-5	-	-	TGTGCCAGCAGTTACTCTCAAACTAATGAAAAACTGTTTTTT	CASSYSQTNEKLFF
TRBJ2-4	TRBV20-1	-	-	TGCAGTGCTAGGGGGTTAGCCAAAAACATTCAGTACTTC	CSARGLAKNIQYF
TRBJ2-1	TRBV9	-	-	TGTGCCAGCAGCGTAGGGTCGTTCCCCAATGAGCAGTTCTTC	CASSVGSFPNEQFF
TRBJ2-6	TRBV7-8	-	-	TGTGCCAGCAGCTCCGGGACGGACTCTGGGGCCAACGTCCTGACTTTC	CASSSGTDSGANVLTF
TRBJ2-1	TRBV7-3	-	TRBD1	TGTGCCAGCAGCAGCGGACAGGGCTTCGACAATGAGCAGTTCTTC	CASSSGQGFDNEQFF
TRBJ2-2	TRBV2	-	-	TGTGCCAGCACGGGGACACCATCTAACACCGGGGAGCTGTTTTTT	CASTGTPSNTGELFF
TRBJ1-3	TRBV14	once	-	TGTGCCAGCAGCCTCCGCCTGACCGTATCTGGAAACACCATATATTTT	CASSLRLTVSGNTIYF
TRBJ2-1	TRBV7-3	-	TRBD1	TGTGCCAGCAGCCGACTCGGGACAGGGGACAATGAGCAGTTCTTC	CASSRLGTGDNEQFF
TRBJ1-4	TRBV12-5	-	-	TGTGCTAGTGGTTTGTCTGAAAAACTGTTTTTT	CASGLSEKLFF
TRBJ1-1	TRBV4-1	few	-	TGCGCCAGCAGCCAACCGGATAACGAAGCTTTCTTT	CASSQPDNEAFF
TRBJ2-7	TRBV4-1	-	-	TGCGCCAGCAGCCCCCGAGGTGATGGGGAGCAGTACTTC	CASSPRGDGEQYF
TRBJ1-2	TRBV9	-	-	TGTGCCAGCAGCGCCCGGGCAGGGAAGGGCTACACCTTC	CASSARAGKGYTF
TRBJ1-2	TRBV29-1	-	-	TGCAGCGTTGAGGGGACCGTCCTTAACTATGGCTACACCTTC	CSVEGTVLNYGYTF
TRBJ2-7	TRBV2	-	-	TGTGCCAGCCGGCGGGCTGACAACTCCTACGAGCAGTACTTC	CASRRADNSYEQYF
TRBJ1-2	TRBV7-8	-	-	TGTGCCAGCAGCTCCGGGACAACCCAGGGGTATGGCTACACCTTC	CASSSGTTQGYGYTF